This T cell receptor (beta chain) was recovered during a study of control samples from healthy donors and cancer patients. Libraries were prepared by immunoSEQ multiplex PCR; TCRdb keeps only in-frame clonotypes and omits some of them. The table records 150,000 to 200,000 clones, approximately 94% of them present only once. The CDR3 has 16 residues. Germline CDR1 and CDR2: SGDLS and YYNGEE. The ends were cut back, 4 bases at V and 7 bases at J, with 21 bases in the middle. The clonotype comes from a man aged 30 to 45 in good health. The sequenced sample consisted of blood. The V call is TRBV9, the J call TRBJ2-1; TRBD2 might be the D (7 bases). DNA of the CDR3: TGTGCCAGCAGCCTGATGGGAGGGGGGTCCACTAATGAGCAGTTCTTC. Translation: CASSLMGGGSTNEQFF.